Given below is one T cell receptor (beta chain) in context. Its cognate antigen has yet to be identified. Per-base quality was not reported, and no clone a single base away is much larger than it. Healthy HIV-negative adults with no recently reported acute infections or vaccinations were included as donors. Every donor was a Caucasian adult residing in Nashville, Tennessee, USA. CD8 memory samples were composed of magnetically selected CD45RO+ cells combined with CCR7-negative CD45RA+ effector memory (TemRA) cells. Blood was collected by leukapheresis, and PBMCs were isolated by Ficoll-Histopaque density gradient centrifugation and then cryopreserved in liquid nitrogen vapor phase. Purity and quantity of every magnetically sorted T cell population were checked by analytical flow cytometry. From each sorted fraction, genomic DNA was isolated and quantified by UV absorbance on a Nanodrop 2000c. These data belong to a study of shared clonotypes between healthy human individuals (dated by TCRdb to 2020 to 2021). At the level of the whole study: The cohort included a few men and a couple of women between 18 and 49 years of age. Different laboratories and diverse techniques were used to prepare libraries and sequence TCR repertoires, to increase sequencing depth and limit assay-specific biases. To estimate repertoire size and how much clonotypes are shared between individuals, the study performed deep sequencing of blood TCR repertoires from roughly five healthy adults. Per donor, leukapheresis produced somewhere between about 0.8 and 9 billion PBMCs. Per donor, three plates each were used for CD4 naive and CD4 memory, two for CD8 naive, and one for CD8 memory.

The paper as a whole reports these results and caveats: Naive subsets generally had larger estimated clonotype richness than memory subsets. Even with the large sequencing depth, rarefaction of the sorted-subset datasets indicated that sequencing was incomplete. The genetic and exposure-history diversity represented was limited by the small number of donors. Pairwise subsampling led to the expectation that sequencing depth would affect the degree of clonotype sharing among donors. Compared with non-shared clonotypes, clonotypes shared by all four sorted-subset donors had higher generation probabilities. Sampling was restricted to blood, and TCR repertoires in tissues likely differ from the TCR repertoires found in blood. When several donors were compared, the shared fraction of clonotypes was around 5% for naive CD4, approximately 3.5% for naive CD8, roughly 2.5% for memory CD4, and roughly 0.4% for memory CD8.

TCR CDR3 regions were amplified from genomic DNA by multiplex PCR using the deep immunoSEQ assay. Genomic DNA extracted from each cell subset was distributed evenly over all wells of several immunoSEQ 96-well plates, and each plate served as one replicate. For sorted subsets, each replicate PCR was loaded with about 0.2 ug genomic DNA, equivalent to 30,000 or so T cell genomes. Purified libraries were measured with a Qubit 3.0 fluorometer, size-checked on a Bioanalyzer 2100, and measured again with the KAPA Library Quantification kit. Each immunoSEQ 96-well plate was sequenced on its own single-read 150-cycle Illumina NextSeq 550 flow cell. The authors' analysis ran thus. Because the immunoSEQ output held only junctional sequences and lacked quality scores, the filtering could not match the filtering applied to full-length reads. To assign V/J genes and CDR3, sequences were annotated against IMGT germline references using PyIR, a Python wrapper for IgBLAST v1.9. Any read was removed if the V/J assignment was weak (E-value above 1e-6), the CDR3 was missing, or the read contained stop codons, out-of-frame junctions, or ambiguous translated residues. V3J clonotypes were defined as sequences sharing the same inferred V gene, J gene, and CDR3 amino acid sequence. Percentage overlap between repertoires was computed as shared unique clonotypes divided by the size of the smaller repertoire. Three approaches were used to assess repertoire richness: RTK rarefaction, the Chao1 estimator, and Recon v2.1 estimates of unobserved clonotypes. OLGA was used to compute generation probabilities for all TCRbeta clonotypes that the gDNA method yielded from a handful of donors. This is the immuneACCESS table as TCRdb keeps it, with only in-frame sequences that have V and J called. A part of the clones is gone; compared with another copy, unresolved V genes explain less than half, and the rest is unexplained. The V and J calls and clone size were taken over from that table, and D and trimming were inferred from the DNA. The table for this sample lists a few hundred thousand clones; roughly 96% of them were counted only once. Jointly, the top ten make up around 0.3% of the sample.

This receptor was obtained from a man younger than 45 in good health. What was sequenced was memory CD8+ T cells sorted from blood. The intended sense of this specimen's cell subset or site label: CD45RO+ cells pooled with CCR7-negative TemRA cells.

CDR3 reads: CATLFIGTVYGYTF. The DNA sequence is as follows: TGTGCCACCCTATTTATCGGGACAGTCTATGGCTACACCTTC. The chain was built from TRBV6-1 and TRBJ1-2; the central 7 bases match TRBD1. The CDR3 measures 14 amino acids from cysteine to phenylalanine. The CDR3 DNA has 42 bases and is translated from base 1. Trimming leaves V shorter by 10 bases and J shorter by 4 bases, with the junction holding 12 bases beyond the gene matches. The germline V gene provides CDR1 MNHNS and CDR2 SASEGT.